A selection of T cell receptor beta chains follows, all from one sample in a study of T cells in narcolepsy. Only in-frame clones appear in the TCRdb table, and some are missing; sequencing was by immunoSEQ multiplex PCR. Here the sample spans around 25,000 clones, about 80% being singletons. Specimen: CD45RA- memory CD4+ T cells from PBMCs. The receptor set was obtained from a human donor with narcolepsy. The CDR3 runs from the conserved cysteine through the conserved F or W. The D gene is left open where the match is weak. Clone size is shown for a subset of rows, as once, few, many or a class of expanded clone.

size,V,J,D,CDR3,DNA
-,TRBV6-1,TRBJ1-5,-,CASSEAGGQPQHF,TGTGCCAGCAGTGAGGCAGGAGGGCAGCCCCAGCATTTT
-,TRBV5-5,TRBJ2-7,-,CASSFYGAATYEQYF,TGTGCCAGCAGCTTTTATGGTGCAGCTACCTACGAGCAGTACTTC
once,TRBV5-8,TRBJ1-4,-,CASSLGGRTNEKLFF,TGTGCCAGCAGCTTGGGGGGCCGAACTAATGAAAAACTGTTTTTT
-,TRBV5-6,TRBJ2-3,TRBD1,CASSSTGTGGTDTQYF,TGTGCCAGCAGCTCCACCGGGACAGGGGGCACAGATACGCAGTATTTT
-,TRBV29-1,TRBJ2-2,-,CSILGGSGNTGELFF,TGCAGCATTTTAGGAGGGAGCGGGAACACCGGGGAGCTGTTTTTT
-,TRBV14,TRBJ2-1,-,CASSQYGGTSYNEQFF,TGTGCCAGCAGCCAATATGGGGGTACCTCCTACAATGAGCAGTTCTTC
-,TRBV19,TRBJ2-3,TRBD2,CASSIDGVAGVRGTDTQYF,TGTGCCAGTAGTATAGATGGAGTAGCGGGAGTTCGTGGCACAGATACGCAGTATTTT
once,TRBV19,TRBJ1-2,TRBD1,CASSFLGQGSGYTF,TGTGCCAGTAGTTTCCTGGGACAGGGTAGTGGCTACACCTTC
-,TRBV6-1,TRBJ2-1,TRBD2,CASSRSTSGRIEQFF,TGTGCCAGCAGTCGAAGTACTAGCGGGAGAATAGAGCAGTTCTTC
-,TRBV7-2,TRBJ2-1,-,CASSPQTVVSFDEQFF,TGTGCCAGCAGCCCCCAGACAGTGGTTTCGTTTGATGAGCAGTTCTTC
-,TRBV28,TRBJ2-1,-,CASETVYNEQFF,TGTGCCAGCGAAACAGTTTACAATGAGCAGTTCTTC
-,TRBV29-1,TRBJ1-2,TRBD1,CSVEEYRGQGGYTF,TGCAGCGTTGAAGAGTACAGGGGGCAGGGTGGCTACACCTTC
once,TRBV6-1,TRBJ1-3,-,CASSDHGRAFSGNTIYF,TGTGCCAGCAGTGATCATGGCAGAGCCTTCTCTGGAAACACCATATATTTT
-,TRBV28,TRBJ2-7,-,CASSSPRVYEQYF,TGTGCCAGCAGTTCTCCGAGGGTCTACGAGCAGTACTTC
-,TRBV19,TRBJ2-3,-,CASSIIQASTDTQYF,TGTGCCAGTAGTATCATACAGGCAAGCACAGATACGCAGTATTTT
-,TRBV5-6,TRBJ2-6,TRBD1,CASTRTGSSGANVLTF,TGTGCCAGCACCCGGACAGGTTCCTCTGGGGCCAACGTCCTGACTTTC
few,TRBV9,TRBJ2-7,-,CASSVDSSGDWRNEQYF,TGTGCCAGCAGCGTAGACAGTAGCGGAGACTGGAGAAACGAGCAGTACTTC
-,TRBV14,TRBJ2-3,-,CASSLSAHPTDTQYF,TGTGCCAGCAGCCTTTCGGCGCACCCCACAGATACGCAGTATTTT
-,TRBV4-1,TRBJ1-1,TRBD1,CASSRQGLSLLNTEAFF,TGCGCCAGCAGCCGACAGGGTTTGTCTCTCCTGAACACTGAAGCTTTCTTT
-,TRBV5-1,TRBJ2-5,TRBD1,CASSLEGQPQRSQYF,TGCGCCAGCAGCTTGGAGGGACAGCCCCAGAGGAGCCAGTACTTC
few,TRBV4-2,TRBJ2-3,TRBD2,CASSQGLADTQYF,TGTGCCAGCAGCCAGGGACTAGCAGATACGCAGTATTTT
-,TRBV7-3,TRBJ2-3,-,CASSLMAVTSTDTQYF,TGTGCCAGCAGCTTAATGGCAGTAACTAGCACAGATACGCAGTATTTT
-,TRBV7-7,TRBJ1-4,-,CASSQTGTANEKLFF,TGTGCCAGCAGCCAAACCGGGACTGCTAATGAAAAACTGTTTTTT
-,TRBV7-8,TRBJ2-5,-,CASSPRFPGETQYF,TGTGCCAGCAGCCCCCGTTTCCCGGGGGAGACCCAGTACTTC
-,TRBV11-2,TRBJ2-5,-,CASSLDRGAETQYF,TGTGCCAGCAGCTTAGACAGGGGGGCGGAGACCCAGTACTTC
-,TRBV5-6,TRBJ1-2,TRBD1,CASSRPGTGTYGYTF,TGTGCCAGCAGCCGTCCTGGGACAGGGACCTATGGCTACACCTTC
-,TRBV2,TRBJ2-7,-,CASSEVPGRLAPRWREQYF,TGTGCCAGCAGTGAGGTTCCGGGGCGATTAGCCCCACGGTGGAGGGAGCAGTACTTC
-,TRBV19,TRBJ2-2,-,CASIQDRNTGELFF,TGTGCCAGTATTCAGGACAGGAACACCGGGGAGCTGTTTTTT
-,TRBV5-4,TRBJ2-3,-,CASSLAGRPQPDTQYF,TGTGCCAGCAGCTTGGCAGGCCGACCACAACCAGATACGCAGTATTTT
-,TRBV19,TRBJ2-1,TRBD2,CASRALAATKDEQFF,TGTGCCAGTAGGGCACTAGCGGCCACGAAGGATGAGCAGTTCTTC
-,TRBV28,TRBJ1-1,-,CASSQALNTEAFF,TGTGCCAGCAGTCAGGCCCTAAACACTGAAGCTTTCTTT
-,TRBV30,TRBJ2-3,TRBD2,CAWSVFSGGTTDTQYF,TGTGCCTGGAGTGTTTTTAGCGGGGGGACCACAGATACGCAGTATTTT
-,TRBV15,TRBJ2-7,TRBD1,CATSRGGQGSYEQYF,TGTGCCACCAGCAGAGGGGGACAGGGCTCCTACGAGCAGTACTTC
-,TRBV7-3,TRBJ2-3,-,CASSPAGTDTQYF,TGTGCCAGCAGCCCTGCGGGCACAGATACGCAGTATTTT
few,TRBV19,TRBJ2-3,-,CASSITRIDTQYF,TGTGCCAGTAGTATAACCAGAATAGATACGCAGTATTTT